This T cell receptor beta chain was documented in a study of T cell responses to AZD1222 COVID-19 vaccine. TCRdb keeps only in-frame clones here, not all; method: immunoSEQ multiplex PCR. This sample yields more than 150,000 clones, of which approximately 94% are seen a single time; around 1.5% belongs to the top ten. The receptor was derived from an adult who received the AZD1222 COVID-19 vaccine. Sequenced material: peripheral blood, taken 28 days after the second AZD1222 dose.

The DNA of the CDR3 is TGTGCCAGCAATTCTGGGTCTTGGCAGCCCCAGCATTTT. Translated, it gives CASNSGSWQPQHF. The chain is built from TRBV28 and TRBJ1-5; D remains unclear. Per the germline V gene, CDR1 is MDHEN and CDR2 is SYDVKM. The CDR3 is 13 residues long. V was pared by 7 bases and J by 7 bases, with 14 bases between.